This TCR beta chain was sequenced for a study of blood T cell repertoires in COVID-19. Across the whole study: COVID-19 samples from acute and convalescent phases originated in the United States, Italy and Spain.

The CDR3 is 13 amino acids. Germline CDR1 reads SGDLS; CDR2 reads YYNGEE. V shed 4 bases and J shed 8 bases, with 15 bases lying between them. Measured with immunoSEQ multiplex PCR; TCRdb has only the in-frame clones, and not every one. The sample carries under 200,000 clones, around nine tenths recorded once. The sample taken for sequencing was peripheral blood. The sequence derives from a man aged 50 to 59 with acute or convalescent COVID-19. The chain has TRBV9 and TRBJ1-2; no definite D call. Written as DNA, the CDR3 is TGTGCCAGCAGCACTTTTGGCGAGGGCGGCTACACCTTC. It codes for CASSTFGEGGYTF.